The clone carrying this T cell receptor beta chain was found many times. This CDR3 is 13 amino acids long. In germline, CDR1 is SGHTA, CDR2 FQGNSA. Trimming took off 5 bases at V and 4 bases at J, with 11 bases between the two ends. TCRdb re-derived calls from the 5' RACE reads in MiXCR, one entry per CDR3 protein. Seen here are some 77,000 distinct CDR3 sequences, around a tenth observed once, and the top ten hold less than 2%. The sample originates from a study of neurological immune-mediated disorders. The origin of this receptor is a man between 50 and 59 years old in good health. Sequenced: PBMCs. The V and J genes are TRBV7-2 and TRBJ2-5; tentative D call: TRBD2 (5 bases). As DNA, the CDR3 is TGTGCCAGCAGCCACGGGGTATCAGAGACCCAGTACTTC. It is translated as CASSHGVSETQYF.